These T cell receptor beta chains were read from a single sample in a study of blood T cells in healthy people across ages. TCRdb re-derived calls from the 5' RACE reads in MiXCR, one entry per CDR3 protein. This sample yields some 730,000 distinct CDR3 sequences, of which about a fifth are seen a single time; 20% to 25% belongs to the top ten. What was sequenced was blood. The receptors were gathered from a man aged 65-85 years in good health. Both conserved end residues are part of each CDR3. Each record gives: clone size, V gene, D gene, J gene, CDR3 DNA, CDR3 protein. The D gene is left open where the match is weak. Clone size, where shown, is once, few, many, or a class for clones that have expanded.

abundance: .; v_gene: TRBV12-3/TRBV12-4; d_gene: .; j_gene: TRBJ1-1; CDR3nt: TGTGCCAGCAGTTTAGTTGGCGGGGTAGCTTTCTTT; CDR3aa: CASSLVGGVAFF
abundance: .; v_gene: TRBV29-1; d_gene: TRBD1; j_gene: TRBJ1-5; CDR3nt: TGCAGCGTGGGACAGAGGGCCGGGGCCCAGCATTTT; CDR3aa: CSVGQRAGAQHF
abundance: .; v_gene: TRBV5-1; d_gene: .; j_gene: TRBJ2-5; CDR3nt: TGCGCCAGCAGCTTCCAACAGGGCGGCGAGACCCAGTACTTC; CDR3aa: CASSFQQGGETQYF
abundance: .; v_gene: TRBV5-1; d_gene: TRBD1; j_gene: TRBJ2-3; CDR3nt: TGCGCCAGCAGCTACCACTGGACAGGGGGGGACACAGATACGCAGTATTTT; CDR3aa: CASSYHWTGGDTDTQYF
abundance: many; v_gene: TRBV29-1; d_gene: .; j_gene: TRBJ2-7; CDR3nt: TGCAGCGTTGAGGTTTCCTACGAGCAGTACTTC; CDR3aa: CSVEVSYEQYF
abundance: few; v_gene: TRBV28; d_gene: TRBD1; j_gene: TRBJ1-6; CDR3nt: TGTGCCAGCAGTCCGAGGACAGGGGAGTATAATTCACCCCTCCACTTT; CDR3aa: CASSPRTGEYNSPLHF
abundance: .; v_gene: TRBV5-1; d_gene: .; j_gene: TRBJ1-4; CDR3nt: TGCGCCAGCAGCTTGAGTGCGGAGGAAAAACTGTTTTTT; CDR3aa: CASSLSAEEKLFF
abundance: few; v_gene: TRBV18; d_gene: TRBD2; j_gene: TRBJ2-1; CDR3nt: TGTGCCAGCTCAGTCGGACTAGCTCTCGATGAGCAGTTCTTC; CDR3aa: CASSVGLALDEQFF
abundance: few; v_gene: TRBV12-5; d_gene: TRBD2; j_gene: TRBJ2-1; CDR3nt: TGTGCTAGTGGACCGAGGACTAGCGGGAGTCCCCACAATGAGCAGTTCTTC; CDR3aa: CASGPRTSGSPHNEQFF
abundance: few; v_gene: TRBV30; d_gene: .; j_gene: TRBJ1-1; CDR3nt: TGTGCCTGGAGTCTAAGGGGGGGAACTGAAGCTTTCTTT; CDR3aa: CAWSLRGGTEAFF
abundance: .; v_gene: TRBV7-9; d_gene: .; j_gene: TRBJ1-1; CDR3nt: TGTGCCAGCAGCTTAGGGGGGGGGTCCAGGGCACACACTGAAGCTTTCTTT; CDR3aa: CASSLGGGSRAHTEAFF
abundance: few; v_gene: TRBV3-1; d_gene: TRBD2; j_gene: TRBJ2-1; CDR3nt: TGTGCCAGCAGCCAAGGGGACTATAAGCAGTTCTTC; CDR3aa: CASSQGDYKQFF
abundance: .; v_gene: TRBV5-1; d_gene: .; j_gene: TRBJ1-2; CDR3nt: TGCGCCAGCAGCCCGGGACTGTCCAACCTGGGCTATGGCTACACCTTC; CDR3aa: CASSPGLSNLGYGYTF
abundance: .; v_gene: TRBV20-1; d_gene: .; j_gene: TRBJ2-1; CDR3nt: TGCAGTGCTGGAGTGGGGCCATACAATGAGCAGTTCTTC; CDR3aa: CSAGVGPYNEQFF
abundance: .; v_gene: TRBV12-3/TRBV12-4; d_gene: .; j_gene: TRBJ1-2; CDR3nt: TGTGCCAGCAGTCAGACAGGCGGCGGCTACACCTTC; CDR3aa: CASSQTGGGYTF
abundance: .; v_gene: TRBV19; d_gene: .; j_gene: TRBJ2-6; CDR3nt: TGTGCCTCCGAAACGGGCAGCTCTGGGGCCAACGTCCTGACTTTC; CDR3aa: CASETGSSGANVLTF
abundance: few; v_gene: TRBV7-2; d_gene: TRBD2; j_gene: TRBJ2-1; CDR3nt: TGTGCCAGCAGCGTACGTGCGGGACTAGCGGGGTCCGGGCAGTTCTTC; CDR3aa: CASSVRAGLAGSGQFF